Each of the 22 T cell receptor beta chains below was sequenced from the same sample in a study of T-cell memory formation after mild COVID-19. MiXCR, run by TCRdb on the 5' RACE reads, gives a single entry per CDR3 protein. The data contain a few hundred thousand distinct CDR3 sequences, less than 25% of them seen just once; the ten biggest clones take up roughly 8.3%. Input material: PBMCs or a T cell subset sorted from them (not recorded which). Receptors originate from an adult woman who had mild COVID-19 (a few samples of this study predate the infection). Cell type and time point are not known.

This clonotype was counted only a few times. The gene calls are TRBV6-1 and TRBJ2-5; D assignment may be TRBD1 or TRBD2 (5 bases each). With 5 bases removed from V and 5 bases from J, the gap between germline ends came to 12 bases. In germline, CDR1 is MNHNS, CDR2 SASEGT. This CDR3 has 13 amino acids. The CDR3 loop reads CASSWDRAETQYF. In DNA, the CDR3 is TGTGCCAGCAGTTGGGACCGAGCGGAGACCCAGTACTTC.

CDR3 loop: CASSPGTSMHEQFF. CDR3 coding DNA: TGTGCCAGCAGCCCCGGGACTAGCATGCATGAGCAGTTCTTC. This rearrangement joins TRBV5-6 to TRBJ2-1, with 9 nucleotides matching TRBD2. The CDR3 has 14 residues. Trimming removed 4 bases from V and 8 bases from J; junction bases left unmatched: 7. Germline V gives CDR1 SGHDT, CDR2 YYEEEE.

The chain carries TRBV4-3 and TRBJ2-1; 10 bases are shared with TRBD2. CDR3 size: 16 residues. Germline V CDR1 and CDR2: LGHNA, YSLEER. V shed 3 bases, J shed 10 bases, and the junction held 12 bases outside the gene matches. This CDR3 is CASSHMGEREGREQFF. In DNA, the CDR3 is TGCGCCAGCAGCCATATGGGGGAGCGGGAGGGCCGCGAGCAGTTCTTC.

This sequence joins TRBV5-1 and TRBJ2-7; the D is unclear. The V gene lost 0 bases and the J gene lost 3 bases, with 16 bases spanning the gap. Per the germline V gene, CDR1 is SGHRS and CDR2 is YFSETQ. This CDR3 region has 16 residues. CDR3 region: CASSLDGRVGIYEQYF. The DNA for the CDR3 is TGCGCCAGCAGCTTGGATGGCCGGGTTGGAATCTACGAGCAGTACTTC.

In its sample, this clonotype was seen a few times. This chain joins TRBV5-4 and TRBJ2-1; D unresolved. CDR1 SGHNT and CDR2 YYREEE come from the germline V gene (reference sequence). V gave up 7 bases and J gave up 0 bases, with 17 bases separating them. This CDR3 is built from 16 residues. The CDR3 loop reads CASHLGSRVSYNEQFF. The CDR3 DNA is TGTGCCAGCCACCTGGGCTCTCGGGTCTCCTACAATGAGCAGTTCTTC.

Here the CDR3 reads CATSGLGDGTDTQYF. The CDR3 bases are TGTGCCACCAGTGGGTTGGGGGATGGGACAGATACGCAGTATTTT. The V and J genes are TRBV24-1 and TRBJ2-3; D may be TRBD1 or TRBD2 (5 bases each). V was pared by 5 bases and J by 3 bases, with 14 bases between. CDR1 is KGHDR, CDR2 SFDVKD, per germline. The CDR3 covers 15 residues.

This clonotype occurred once. The CDR3 here is CAWSVMPGFNEQFF. The CDR3 DNA sequence: TGTGCCTGGAGTGTGATGCCTGGCTTCAATGAGCAGTTCTTC. The chain couples TRBV30 to TRBJ2-1, with D hard to call. V lost 0 bases to trimming and J lost 6 bases, with 12 bases between them. The V gene's germline CDR1 is GTSNPN and CDR2 SVGIG (reference sequence). The CDR3 is 14 amino acids.

The V call is TRBV15, the J call TRBJ1-1; D is possibly TRBD1 (5 bases). CDR1 LNHNV and CDR2 YYDKDF come from the germline V gene (reference sequence). The CDR3 is 14 residues long. Trimming took 5 bases from V and 3 from J, leaving 13 bases between them. In DNA form, the CDR3 reads TGTGCCACCAGCCTCGGCGGGGCCTACACTGAAGCTTTCTTT. Protein product: CATSLGGAYTEAFF.

The chain employs TRBV6-5 and TRBJ1-2; tentatively, D is TRBD1 (6 bases). Germline V gene data show CDR1 as MNHEY and CDR2 as SVGAGI. This CDR3 contains 17 residues. V gave up 0 bases and J gave up 3 bases, with 17 bases separating them. This chain's CDR3 is CASSYSSADSHYYGYTF. The CDR3 DNA reads TGTGCCAGCAGTTACTCGAGCGCGGACAGTCACTACTATGGCTACACCTTC.

This clonotype was seen at least ten times. The rearrangement links TRBV7-9 to TRBJ1-2, with TRBD1 identical over 8 bases. The CDR3 covers 14 residues. Germline V lookup: CDR1 SEHNR, CDR2 FQNEAQ (reference sequence). V lost 6 bases to trimming and J lost 2 bases; unmatched junction nucleotides: 5. CDR3 sequence: CASRRTGPNYGYTF. The CDR3 nucleotides read TGTGCCAGCAGGAGGACAGGGCCAAACTATGGCTACACCTTC.

The V gene is TRBV20-1, the J gene TRBJ2-1; 9 nucleotides align to TRBD2. The V gene end was trimmed by 1 base and the J gene end by 9 bases; junction bases not matched to a gene: 7. Germline values: CDR1 DFQATT, CDR2 SNEGSKA (reference sequence). This CDR3 spans 14 amino acids. This CDR3 is CSARAETSGLEQFF. In DNA, the CDR3 is TGCAGTGCTAGAGCCGAGACTAGCGGACTTGAGCAGTTCTTC.

The rearrangement uses TRBV9 and TRBJ2-3; 9 positions agree with TRBD2. The germline V gene has CDR1 SGDLS and CDR2 YYNGEE. The CDR3 length is 18 residues. After removal of 3 bases from V and 0 bases from J, the junction contained 11 bases not matched to a gene. Here the CDR3 DNA reads TGTGCCAGCAGCGCGACGACTAAAACTAGCGGGAGCACAGATACGCAGTATTTT. It is translated as CASSATTKTSGSTDTQYF.

The chain carries TRBV12-3 or TRBV12-4 and TRBJ1-2; the D is unclear. V lost 2 bases to trimming and J lost 7 bases, with 17 bases between them. The length of the CDR3 is 15 residues. The CDR3 bases are TGTGCCAGCAGTTTATCTAGGGCCGATCCCCGTGGCTACACCTTC. Its translation is CASSLSRADPRGYTF.

This clonotype was seen a few times. This chain uses TRBV4-1 with TRBJ1-1; no definite D call. V was cut by 4 bases and J by 3 bases, with 12 bases left in between. Germline V CDR1 and CDR2: MGHRA, YSYEKL. CDR3 size: 14 residues. CDR3 coding DNA: TGCGCCAGCAGCCCCCGACACGGATACACTGAAGCTTTCTTT. Translating gives CASSPRHGYTEAFF.

This chain joins TRBV15 and TRBJ2-7; tentatively, D is TRBD1 (5 bases). CDR1 and CDR2 (germline): LNHNV, YYDKDF (reference sequence). The CDR3 sequence is 13 residues long. Trimming pared 2 bases from V and 5 bases from J, leaving 10 bases between. The CDR3 region is CATSRQGRNEQYF. The CDR3 region has the DNA TGTGCCACCAGCAGACAGGGAAGGAACGAGCAGTACTTC.

This rearrangement joins TRBV6-6 to TRBJ2-7; D is perhaps TRBD1 (5 bases). Germline CDR1 and CDR2: MNHNY and SVGAGI (reference sequence). This CDR3 region has 15 residues. V was cut by 3 bases and J by 2 bases, with 14 bases left in between. The CDR3 sequence: CASSYSETDTYEQYF. CDR3 in DNA: TGTGCCAGCAGTTATTCAGAGACAGACACCTACGAGCAGTACTTC.

The V call is TRBV4-1, the J call TRBJ1-4; tentatively, D is TRBD1 (6 bases). CDR3 size: 16 residues. From germline, CDR1 is MGHRA and CDR2 YSYEKL. V was clipped by 5 bases and J by 8 bases, with 21 bases between them. CDR3 sequence (DNA): TGCGCCAGCAGCGGCCGGGGGGGCTCGGAAGGGGAAAAACTGTTTTTT. Translated: CASSGRGGSEGEKLFF.

The genes are TRBV7-2 and TRBJ2-7; D unresolved. CDR1 is SGHTA, CDR2 FQGNSA, per germline. This CDR3 comprises 15 residues. Trimming took off 3 bases at V and 2 bases at J, with 14 bases between the two ends. The CDR3 nucleotides read TGTGCCAGCAGCTTGCCCCCTGGAACCACCTACGAGCAGTACTTC. It yields the protein CASSLPPGTTYEQYF.

This clonotype was observed a handful of times. The chain employs TRBV7-3 and TRBJ2-2; 7 positions agree with TRBD2. The V segment lost 5 bases and the J segment 4 bases; nucleotides outside the gene matches: 13. The CDR3 is made up of 17 amino acids. The V gene's germline CDR1 is SGHTA and CDR2 FQGTGA. CDR3 nucleotide sequence: TGTGCCAGCAGCCTCCTTGGGGGGAGGGCCGGCACCGGGGAGCTGTTTTTT. Its protein product is CASSLLGGRAGTGELFF.

The V call is TRBV11-1, the J call TRBJ2-5, with D perhaps matching TRBD1 or TRBD2 (5 bases each). The CDR3 runs 15 residues. V shed 5 bases and J shed 5 bases, with 18 bases lying between them. Germline CDR1 SGHAT, CDR2 FQDESV (reference sequence). The CDR3 spells CASSLRDGVWETQYF. The CDR3 DNA is TGTGCCAGCAGCCTCCGGGACGGAGTGTGGGAGACCCAGTACTTC.

The J gene is TRBJ2-1, the V gene TRBV12-3 or TRBV12-4; 9 bases are shared with TRBD1. The length of the CDR3 is 14 residues. Trimming removed 5 bases from V and 5 bases from J; junction bases left unmatched: 4. This CDR3 is CASSHRGRDNEQFF. CDR3 nucleotide sequence: TGTGCCAGCAGTCACAGGGGGCGGGACAATGAGCAGTTCTTC.

A few counts support this clonotype. This chain links TRBV7-9 with TRBJ2-5; D ambiguous. The V end was cut by 3 bases, the J end by 1 base, with 12 bases between. The germline V gene encodes CDR1 SEHNR and CDR2 FQNEAQ (reference sequence). The CDR3 is 15 residues long. CDR3 region: CASSLAVLIQETQYF. The CDR3 region has the DNA TGTGCCAGCAGCTTGGCGGTCCTCATCCAAGAGACCCAGTACTTC.